The present T cell receptor beta chain was sequenced within a study of Graves' ophthalmopathy and Graves' hyperthyroidism (dated by TCRdb to the late 2010s). For the study in its entirety: Peripheral blood was collected at initial diagnosis, before any treatment. To tell Graves' ophthalmopathy apart from Graves' hyperthyroidism, and to predict which patients would progress to ophthalmopathy, the study relied on TCR beta repertoire signatures. In total, over 130 blood samples were TCR-sequenced: under 45 ophthalmopathy, some 75 hyperthyroidism and around 17 hyperthyroidism-to-ophthalmopathy patients. To explore V-J signatures that separate ophthalmopathy from hyperthyroidism, a discovery set of about 98 patients was enrolled, consisting of about 45 with ophthalmopathy and some 56 with stable hyperthyroidism. An independent validation cohort comprised 18 hyperthyroidism patients and 15 to 17 patients who later progressed from hyperthyroidism to ophthalmopathy. In several hyperthyroidism patients, the T-cell repertoires found in thyroid tissue were compared with those found in blood. Following sample collection, hyperthyroidism patients were given methimazole at a starting dose of 30 mg daily, and ophthalmopathy patients were given high-dose intravenous methylprednisolone. The 75 to 100 discovery patients were divided at random into training and test sets in a 7:3 ratio. Here is what the overall study found, with its caveats: Among expanded thyroid clonotypes with frequency above 0.001, most also showed up in blood, which suggests that blood repertoires may reflect the thyroid immune response. Sample size was not predetermined statistically, and investigators were not blinded to group allocation. In cross-validation, the 13-signature model distinguished ophthalmopathy from stable hyperthyroidism with about 88% sensitivity and about 81% specificity, and in the test set the corresponding values were roughly 80% and 76%. In validation, the model predicted ophthalmopathy progression with over 60% sensitivity and roughly 72% specificity; roughly 11 predicted patients were CT-confirmed with GO in a median of around 6.5 months.

Hyperthyroidism was defined as stable when no progression to ophthalmopathy occurred within 18 months of follow-up. Hyperthyroidism patients were newly diagnosed, were aged 18 to 65 years, and had a disease duration under 2 months. Patients with other autoimmune diseases, uncontrolled infections, pregnancy or lactation were excluded. Clinical symptoms, serum thyroxine, TRAb, thyroid ultrasound and orbital computed tomography were used for diagnosis. Using Ficoll-Paque density gradient centrifugation, PBMCs were isolated from roughly 9.2 ml of fresh peripheral blood. Trizol reagent was used to extract the total RNA, and its quality was then checked on an Agilent 2100 Bioanalyzer. This clonotype was detected ten times or more. Its antigen remains undetermined. No quality values exist for individual bases; no much larger clone is one base distant. For CDR1 and CDR2, the germline V gene lists LGHNA and YNFKEQ. The CDR3, from cysteine to phenylalanine, totals 17 residues. Only the CDR3 part of the read is kept: 51 bases, read in frame from the first base. V and J lose 2 bases and 0 bases, and a span of 16 bases separates them.

For repertoire sequencing, TCR beta CDR3 regions were amplified from RNA transcripts. The first round was an RT-PCR using HTBI primers with the Qiagen OneStep RT-PCR kit, and this first round was followed by a second-round multiplex PCR, then size selection and purification. Sequencing of the libraries was carried out on an Illumina HiSeq2000 in paired-end mode with 100 bp reads. Turning to the authors' computational methods: SOAPnuke was used to process the reads, removing any read that contained adapters or uncalled bases, had a mean Phred below 15, or lacked an exact match to the constant primer or identifier. High-quality paired reads were merged with COPE v1.2.5. Each unique nucleotide sequence was treated as a clonotype, and MiTCR v1.1 was used to align the clonotypes to the IMGT TRB V, D and J references. The analysis was limited to V-J combinations with a frequency above 0.0001, which together covered approximately 99% of the repertoires. For each V-J combination, a TCR clonal expansion and chaos score was defined as the ratio of F50 clonal expansion to chaos observed in the TCRdist matrix. Welch's t-statistics and random forest were used to reduce the features to approximately 13 V-J combinations, which were then used as input to a naive Bayes classifier. The similarity between thyroid and blood repertoires was quantified using the Morisita-Horn index. The raw public reads went through TCRdb reprocessing: fastp at Q25, MiXCR clone calling, in-frame beta chains kept. Identical CDR3 proteins give one entry, which carries the most common genes and DNA. The V and J calls were determined by TCRdb, not by the authors. The sample has 300,000 to 500,000 distinct CDR3 sequences on record, 15% to 17% of them singletons. Of the sample, 5.5% to 8% falls within the top ten clones.

Recombination joined TRBV4-2 with TRBJ1-2; the D gene is possibly TRBD1, with 5 bases matching. Sequences were obtained from peripheral blood. The receptor was isolated from a woman younger than 35 with stable Graves' hyperthyroidism. Donor details come from another sample of the same person, matched by shared clones. The CDR3 in this case is CASSQKGSGTANYGYTF. The nucleotide sequence is given as TGTGCCAGCAGCCAAAAGGGCTCAGGGACCGCTAACTATGGCTACACCTTC.